Detailed here is one T cell receptor beta chain. Its antigen is undetermined. The sample belongs to a study of post-analysis software for immune sequencing data. The wider study: Relapsing-remitting, secondary progressive and progressive-relapsing courses of multiple sclerosis were included. Broader study findings: Higher frequency in patients than in controls was seen for about five TRBV segments, with TRBV5-6, TRBV5-1 and TRBV20-1 among them. Compared with controls, patients showed significantly lower normalized Chao1 diversity.

Included in the TCR beta cDNA libraries were unique molecular identifiers. TCRdb re-analysed the PCR reads in MiXCR, keeping a single row per CDR3 protein. This table holds roughly 600,000 distinct CDR3 sequences, about 40% found once. The CDR3 contains 15 residues. V shed 3 bases and J shed 0 bases, with 9 bases lying between them. Germline V lookup: CDR1 LNHDA, CDR2 SQIVND (reference sequence). The chain combines TRBV19 with TRBJ2-1; D unresolved. The sequence came from a girl between 10 and 17 years old with multiple sclerosis. Material for sequencing was blood. The CDR3 DNA is TGTGCCAGTAGTATGGCACCGAGCTCCTACAATGAGCAGTTCTTC. The encoded protein is CASSMAPSSYNEQFF. Based on the CDR3 plus reference TRBV19 and TRBJ2-1, the full variable domain is DGGITQSPKYLFRKEGQNVTLSCEQNLNHDAMYWYRQDPGQGLRLIYYSQIVNDFQKGDIAEGYSVSREKKESFPLTVTSAQKNPTAFYLCASSMAPSSYNEQFFGPGTRLTVL.